This TCR beta chain was obtained from a study of shared clonotypes between healthy human individuals. The assay was immunoSEQ multiplex PCR, and TCRdb's table has in-frame clones only and misses some. The sample includes some 2.1 million clones, about 95% of them seen just once. The trim removed 2 bases at V and 2 bases at J, leaving 8 bases unmatched. CDR1 is MNHGY, CDR2 SVAAGI, per germline. The CDR3 length is 17 residues. CD45RO-negative, CCR7-positively selected cells formed the naive CD8 fraction, excluding terminally differentiated effector memory CD45RA+ cells. The sample taken for sequencing was naive CD8+ T cells sorted from blood. The receptor was isolated from a young man in good health. This sequence joins TRBV6-9 and TRBJ2-1, with 8 bases fitting TRBD2. CDR3: CASSYVSGSLPYNEQFF. Here the CDR3 DNA reads TGTGCCAGCAGTTATGTGAGCGGGAGCCTCCCCTACAATGAGCAGTTCTTC.